This paragraph covers one T cell receptor beta chain sequence. The source of the sample is a study of shared clonotypes between healthy human individuals. Across the whole study: For every donor, three CD4 naive, three CD4 memory, two CD8 naive and one CD8 memory plates were used.

The assay ran at deep level. Clones were sequenced by immunoSEQ multiplex PCR, and TCRdb holds only the in-frame ones, with some missing. This table has hundreds of thousands of clones, less than 80% appearing once. Every contributor of samples was a Caucasian grown-up residing in Nashville, Tennessee. Germline-derived CDR1 and CDR2 are SGHTS and YDEGEE. The CDR3 length is 15 residues. V shed 0 bases, J shed 2 bases, and the junction held 3 bases outside the gene matches. Sequencing was carried out using memory CD4+ T cells sorted from blood. Subset: CD45RA-negative fraction. This chain joins TRBV5-8 and TRBJ2-3, with 7 bases lining up with TRBD2. The clonotype comes from a woman aged 25 to 39 in good health. This CDR3 reads CASSLGLADTDTQYF. The CDR3 DNA reads TGTGCCAGCAGCTTGGGTCTAGCGGACACAGATACGCAGTATTTT.